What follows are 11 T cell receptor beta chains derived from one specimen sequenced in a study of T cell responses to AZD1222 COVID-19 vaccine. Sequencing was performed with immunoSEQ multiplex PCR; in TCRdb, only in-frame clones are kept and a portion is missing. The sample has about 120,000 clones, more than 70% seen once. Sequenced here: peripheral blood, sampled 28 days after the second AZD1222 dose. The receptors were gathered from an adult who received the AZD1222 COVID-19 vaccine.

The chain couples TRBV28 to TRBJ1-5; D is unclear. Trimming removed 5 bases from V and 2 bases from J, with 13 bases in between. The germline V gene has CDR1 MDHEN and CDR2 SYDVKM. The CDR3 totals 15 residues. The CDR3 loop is CASSPARTGNQPQHF. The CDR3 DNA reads TGTGCCAGCAGTCCAGCCAGGACTGGCAATCAGCCCCAGCATTTT.

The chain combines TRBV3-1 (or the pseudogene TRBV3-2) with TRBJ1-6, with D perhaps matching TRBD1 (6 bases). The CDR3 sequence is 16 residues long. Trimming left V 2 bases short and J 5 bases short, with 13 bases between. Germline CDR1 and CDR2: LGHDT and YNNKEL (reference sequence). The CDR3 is CASSQPLTGNNSPLHF. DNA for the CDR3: TGTGCCAGCAGCCAACCACTTACAGGGAATAATTCACCCCTCCACTTT.

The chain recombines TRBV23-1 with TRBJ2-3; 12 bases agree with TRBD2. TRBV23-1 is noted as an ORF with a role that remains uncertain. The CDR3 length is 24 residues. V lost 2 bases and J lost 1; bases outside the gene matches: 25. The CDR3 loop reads CASSQLGRSRWPLLAGGGTDTQYF. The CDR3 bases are TGCGCCAGCAGTCAACTCGGGCGAAGTCGGTGGCCGCTTCTAGCGGGGGGGGGCACAGATACGCAGTATTTT.

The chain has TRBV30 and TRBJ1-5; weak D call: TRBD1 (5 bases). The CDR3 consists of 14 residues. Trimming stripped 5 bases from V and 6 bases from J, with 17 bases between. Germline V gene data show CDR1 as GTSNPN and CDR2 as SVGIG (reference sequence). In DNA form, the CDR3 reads TGTGCCTGGGGAACAGGTCCCGGGGGTCAGCCCCAGCATTTT. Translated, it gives CAWGTGPGGQPQHF.

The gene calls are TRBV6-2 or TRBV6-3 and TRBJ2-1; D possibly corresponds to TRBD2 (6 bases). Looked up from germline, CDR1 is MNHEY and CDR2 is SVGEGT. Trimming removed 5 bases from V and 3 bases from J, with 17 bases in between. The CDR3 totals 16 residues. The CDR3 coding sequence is TGTGCCAGCAGTCAGGAAATAGCGGTACTCTACAATGAGCAGTTCTTC. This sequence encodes CASSQEIAVLYNEQFF.

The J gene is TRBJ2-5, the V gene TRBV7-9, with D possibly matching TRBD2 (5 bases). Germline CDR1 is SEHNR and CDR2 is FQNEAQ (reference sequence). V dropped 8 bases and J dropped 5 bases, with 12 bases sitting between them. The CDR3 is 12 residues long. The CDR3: CASGAGGETQYF. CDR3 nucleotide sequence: TGTGCCAGCGGAGCCGGCGGGGAGACCCAGTACTTC.

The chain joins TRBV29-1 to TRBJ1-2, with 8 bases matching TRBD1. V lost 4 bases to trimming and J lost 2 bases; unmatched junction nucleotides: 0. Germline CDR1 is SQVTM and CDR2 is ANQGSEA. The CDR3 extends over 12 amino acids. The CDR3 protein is CSVGTGNYGYTF. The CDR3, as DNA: TGCAGCGTTGGGACAGGGAACTATGGCTACACCTTC. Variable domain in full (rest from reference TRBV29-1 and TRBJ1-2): SAVISQKPSRDICQRGTSLTIQCQVDSQVTMMFWYRQQPGQSLTLIATANQGSEATYESGFVIDKFPISRPNLTFSTLTVSNMSPEDSSIYLCSVGTGNYGYTFGSGTRLTVV.

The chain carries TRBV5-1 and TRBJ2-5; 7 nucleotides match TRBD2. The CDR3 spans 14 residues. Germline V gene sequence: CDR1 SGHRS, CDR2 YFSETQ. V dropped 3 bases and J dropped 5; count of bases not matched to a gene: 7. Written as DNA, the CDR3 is TGCGCCAGCAGCTCTGTAGCGGGTCTGGAGACCCAGTACTTC. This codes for CASSSVAGLETQYF.

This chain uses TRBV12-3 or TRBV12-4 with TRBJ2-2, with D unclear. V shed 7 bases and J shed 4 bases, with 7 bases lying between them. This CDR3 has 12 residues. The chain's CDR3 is CASIWGTGELFF. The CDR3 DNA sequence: TGTGCCAGCATCTGGGGCACCGGGGAGCTGTTTTTT.

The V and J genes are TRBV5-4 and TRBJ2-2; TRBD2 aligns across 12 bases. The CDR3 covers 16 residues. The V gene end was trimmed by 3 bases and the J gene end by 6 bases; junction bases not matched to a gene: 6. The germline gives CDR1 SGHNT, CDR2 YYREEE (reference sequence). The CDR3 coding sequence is TGTGCCAGCAGCTCAATGGGACTAGCGGGCGCCGGGGAGCTGTTTTTT. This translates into CASSSMGLAGAGELFF.

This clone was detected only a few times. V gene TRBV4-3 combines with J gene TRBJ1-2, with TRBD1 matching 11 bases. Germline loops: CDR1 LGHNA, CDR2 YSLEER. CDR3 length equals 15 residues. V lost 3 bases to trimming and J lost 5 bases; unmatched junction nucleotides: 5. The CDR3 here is CASSHPGQGGYGYTF. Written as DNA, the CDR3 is TGCGCCAGCAGCCATCCGGGACAGGGGGGGTATGGCTACACCTTC.